The sequence of this T cell receptor (beta chain) was determined in a study of cytomegalovirus exposure and HLA in healthy donors. Trimming at V came to 0 bases and at J to 7 bases, leaving 10 bases not matched to a gene. This CDR3 region has 15 residues. CDR1 and CDR2 from the germline V gene are SGHNT and YYREEE (reference sequence). The PCR employed 60 Vbeta primers together with 13 Jbeta primers. The protocol was immunoSEQ multiplex PCR, while the TCRdb copy is restricted to in-frame clones and leaves out a portion. Here the sample spans approximately 76,000 clones, 70% to 80% being singletons. The sample consisted of PBMCs. This TCR came from a man aged 30 to 45 in good health and CMV-seronegative. The chain joins TRBV5-4 to TRBJ2-7, with 7 bases lining up with TRBD1. The CDR3 coding sequence is TGTGCCAGCAGCTTGGGAGGGGCAGGGGGAGTTGAGCAGTACTTC. As protein: CASSLGGAGGVEQYF.